The 15 T cell receptor beta chains in this list originate from one sample, sequenced in a study of T-cell memory formation after mild COVID-19. MiXCR was run by TCRdb on the 5' RACE reads, yielding one entry per CDR3 protein. This table holds about 620,000 distinct CDR3 sequences, roughly 18% found once. Sample: PBMCs or a T cell subset sorted from them (not recorded which). The source is an adult woman who had mild COVID-19 (a few samples of this study predate the infection). Cell type and time point are not known.

Only a few counts were recorded for this clonotype. The chain carries TRBV5-1 and TRBJ1-1; tentative D call: TRBD1 (5 bases). This CDR3 is 14 amino acids long. V gave up 0 bases and J gave up 4 bases, with 10 bases separating them. The germline V gene has CDR1 SGHRS and CDR2 YFSETQ. CDR3 sequence (DNA): TGCGCCAGCAGCTTGGTTGTCCAGGGCACTGAAGCTTTCTTT. It encodes CASSLVVQGTEAFF.

The chain joins TRBV4-1 to TRBJ2-1, with 11 bases that match TRBD2. Germline trimming cut 6 bases from V and 6 bases from J; bases unmatched to any gene: 7. This CDR3 is built from 15 residues. Germline V gives CDR1 MGHRA, CDR2 YSYEKL. The CDR3 is CASRVAGGPVNEQFF. The CDR3 nucleotides read TGCGCCAGCAGGGTAGCGGGGGGGCCCGTCAATGAGCAGTTCTTC.

This clonotype has a handful of counts. V gene TRBV11-2 combines with J gene TRBJ2-3; TRBD2 aligns across 10 bases. The junction had 12 bases not matched to a gene; V was cut back by 10 bases and J by 2 bases. From germline, CDR1 is SGHAT and CDR2 FQNNGV. This CDR3 has 16 amino acids. CDR3 coding DNA: TGTGCCACCTCGGCCCCCGGGACTAGCGTCACAGATACGCAGTATTTT. As protein: CATSAPGTSVTDTQYF.

V usage is TRBV5-1 and J usage is TRBJ2-1; TRBD2 agrees at 11 bases. The CDR3 consists of 17 residues. Germline V lookup: CDR1 SGHRS, CDR2 YFSETQ. Trimming cost V 3 bases and J 6 bases; bases outside gene matches: 11. As DNA, the CDR3 is TGCGCCAGCAGCTCACGACCGCTAGCGGGAGGAGTCAATGAGCAGTTCTTC. Amino acids: CASSSRPLAGGVNEQFF.

CDR3 DNA sequence: TGTGCCAGCAGTTTTGTAGCGGGAGATAATCAAGAGACCCAGTACTTC. Translating it yields CASSFVAGDNQETQYF. V is TRBV28 and J is TRBJ2-5, with 9 bases fitting TRBD2. This CDR3 is 16 amino acids long. Germline CDR1 is MDHEN and CDR2 is SYDVKM. Trimming removed 3 bases from V and 2 bases from J; junction bases left unmatched: 7.

The chain links TRBV7-9 to TRBJ2-1; TRBD2 might be the D (6 bases). Germline V gives CDR1 SEHNR, CDR2 FQNEAQ (reference sequence). The CDR3 loop spans 13 amino acids. V gave up 3 bases and J gave up 7 bases, with 10 bases separating them. The DNA for the CDR3 is TGTGCCAGCAGCTTCGCGGGGATGAATGAGCAGTTCTTC. Its protein product is CASSFAGMNEQFF.

This chain uses TRBV23-1 with TRBJ2-1; 10 bases align to TRBD2. TRBV23-1 is identified as an open reading frame with a role that is uncertain. With 0 bases clipped from V and 5 bases from J, the junction kept 7 bases outside the gene matches. The CDR3 length is 17 residues. The CDR3: CASSQSLRTSGDNEQFF. CDR3 coding DNA: TGCGCCAGCAGTCAATCGCTTCGGACTAGCGGTGACAATGAGCAGTTCTTC.

J is TRBJ2-3 and V is TRBV7-2, with D perhaps matching TRBD2 (5 bases). CDR1 is SGHTA, CDR2 FQGNSA, per germline. This CDR3 comprises 14 residues. V lost 7 bases and J lost 6, with 17 bases in between. The CDR3 spells CASTPEGLGDTQYF. The CDR3 DNA reads TGTGCCAGCACCCCCGAGGGCCTTGGTGATACGCAGTATTTT.

This clonotype was recorded a few times. The chain carries TRBV9 and TRBJ2-5; TRBD1 is a possible D gene (5 bases). The CDR3 consists of 14 residues. Germline lookup yields CDR1 SGDLS and CDR2 YYNGEE. V lost 0 bases and J 4 bases, leaving 10 bases between the germline ends. The CDR3 DNA sequence: TGTGCCAGCAGCGTAGCCCCCCAGGGAGAGACCCAGTACTTC. Translated: CASSVAPQGETQYF.

The chain joins TRBV19 to TRBJ1-2, with D possibly TRBD1 on 5 matching bases. CDR1 and CDR2 (germline): LNHDA, SQIVND (reference sequence). The CDR3 consists of 16 residues. V lost 2 bases and J 4 bases, leaving 17 bases between the germline ends. CDR3 amino acids: CASSISPRQTLYGYTF. In DNA, the CDR3 is TGTGCCAGTAGTATATCTCCGAGACAGACCCTCTATGGCTACACCTTC.

The rearrangement joins TRBV19 to TRBJ2-1; 10 nucleotides align to TRBD2. The V and J ends lost 3 bases and 5 bases, in that order; junction bases with no gene match: 7. The CDR3 consists of 16 residues. Germline loops: CDR1 LNHDA, CDR2 SQIVND (reference sequence). CDR3 protein: CASSIRLAGVNNEQFF. CDR3 sequence (DNA): TGTGCCAGTAGTATCAGGCTAGCGGGAGTTAACAATGAGCAGTTCTTC. Using reference TRBV19 and TRBJ2-1 for the parts outside the CDR3, the full variable domain is DGGITQSPKYLFRKEGQNVTLSCEQNLNHDAMYWYRQDPGQGLRLIYYSQIVNDFQKGDIAEGYSVSREKKESFPLTVTSAQKNPTAFYLCASSIRLAGVNNEQFFGPGTRLTVL.

This clonotype has only a few counts. The gene calls are TRBV20-1 and TRBJ2-1, with 11 bases that match TRBD2. Germline lookup yields CDR1 DFQATT and CDR2 SNEGSKA (reference sequence). V gave up 1 base and J gave up 8 bases; unmatched junction bases: 4. The CDR3 consists of 14 residues. The CDR3 DNA reads TGCAGTGCTAGAGTAGCGGGAGGGCCACATGAGCAGTTCTTC. This encodes CSARVAGGPHEQFF.

The chain carries TRBV29-1 and TRBJ1-1; D uncertain. V was clipped by 3 bases and J by 4 bases, with 24 bases between them. Per germline, CDR1 SQVTM and CDR2 ANQGSEA. This CDR3 comprises 17 residues. The CDR3 reads CSVEEGATTAGSTEAFF. The CDR3, as DNA: TGCAGCGTTGAGGAAGGAGCCACCACAGCCGGGAGCACTGAAGCTTTCTTT.

This clonotype has just a few counts. The chain has TRBV24-1 and TRBJ2-5; the D gene is possibly TRBD1 (6 bases). CDR1 is KGHDR, CDR2 SFDVKD, per germline. Deletions cut 3 bases from V and 2 bases from J, with 15 bases between. CDR3 length: 16 residues. The DNA of the CDR3 is TGTGCCACCAGTGATGCCCTGGACAGTCTACAAGAGACCCAGTACTTC. Translation gives CATSDALDSLQETQYF.

This clonotype was picked up a small number of times. V and J are TRBV12-3 or TRBV12-4 and TRBJ1-1; TRBD1 might be the D (6 bases). V was shortened by 8 bases and J by 1 base, with 17 bases between the two germline ends. This CDR3 region has 15 residues. CDR3 nucleotide sequence: TGTGCCAGCCCTCCCAGGGGAGGGGGGAACACTGAAGCTTTCTTT. It is translated as CASPPRGGGNTEAFF.